The 8 T cell receptor beta chains reported below all come from one sample, sequenced in a study of blood T cell repertoires in COVID-19 (dated by TCRdb to 2018 to 2021). Library method: the immunoSEQ multiplex PCR assay. In TCRdb, the immuneACCESS table is reduced to in-frame sequences with V and J assigned. These tables do not hold every clone; where another copy was compared, an unresolved V gene accounts for under half, and the others remain unexplained. Recorded for this sample are 99,000 or so clones; 85% of them occurred a single time. The biggest ten clones account for around 4.1% of the sample. The source material was peripheral blood. Source of these receptors: a man over 45 with acute or convalescent COVID-19.

The rearrangement uses TRBV19 and TRBJ2-4; D gene uncertain. The CDR3 covers 16 residues. Germline CDR1 is LNHDA and CDR2 is SQIVND (reference sequence). V was shortened by 5 bases and J by 2 bases, with 16 bases between the two germline ends. In DNA form, the CDR3 reads TGTGCCAGTAGTCAAATCCGCGGTGTTACCAAAAACATTCAGTACTTC. Protein: CASSQIRGVTKNIQYF.

A remark on this clone: The sample has other DNA sequences that encode this CDR3 too. The V call is TRBV10-3, the J call TRBJ1-4, with D maybe TRBD1 (5 bases). V was clipped by 6 bases and J by 3 bases, with 8 bases between them. Germline V gene data show CDR1 as ENHRY and CDR2 as SYGVKD. CDR3 length: 13 amino acids. The CDR3 sequence: CAIRDRANEKLFF. DNA for the CDR3: TGTGCCATCAGAGACAGAGCTAATGAAAAACTGTTTTTT.

V and J are TRBV19 and TRBJ1-6, with a weak D call TRBD1 (5 bases). Deletions cut 6 bases from V and 12 bases from J, with 15 bases between. The CDR3 is made up of 13 amino acids. Germline-derived CDR1 and CDR2 are LNHDA and SQIVND (reference sequence). The CDR3 loop reads CASSQSTVQPLHF. CDR3 DNA sequence: TGTGCCAGTAGCCAATCGACAGTACAACCCCTCCACTTT.

This clone was observed a few times. The chain joins TRBV19 to TRBJ2-2; maybe TRBD2 (5 bases). Germline CDR1 is LNHDA and CDR2 is SQIVND (reference sequence). The CDR3 spans 16 residues. The germline V and J ends were trimmed by 10 bases and 1 base, with 19 bases remaining between them. The CDR3 protein is CATQRLETRNTGELFF. The CDR3 region has the DNA TGTGCCACCCAGCGGTTGGAAACCCGGAACACCGGGGAGCTGTTTTTT.

This clone was observed once. J is TRBJ1-1 and V is TRBV29-1; D call uncertain. This CDR3 has 13 amino acids. V dropped 8 bases and J dropped 5 bases, with 18 bases sitting between them. CDR1 and CDR2 from the germline V gene are SQVTM and ANQGSEA. The CDR3 nucleotides read TGCAGCTCTCGGGGAGGGATAAAAACTGAAGCTTTCTTT. Translated, it gives CSSRGGIKTEAFF.

Points on this clone: The junction does not match germline at one end; this may be a read error. This chain connects TRBV5-1 to TRBJ1-1; D is ambiguous. CDR1 is SGHRS, CDR2 YFSETQ, per germline. The CDR3 runs to 14 residues. The CDR3 nucleotides read TGCGCCGGCAGACCTGGGCCCGTGAACACTGAAGCTTTCTTT. Its protein is CAGRPGPVNTEAFF. The whole variable domain, remainder taken from reference TRBV5-1 and TRBJ1-1, is KAGVTQTPRYLIKTRGQQVTLSCSPISGHRSVSWYQQTPGQGLQFLFEYFSETQRNKGNFPGRFSGRQFSNSRSEMNVSTLELGDSALYLCAGRPGPVNTEAFFGQGTRLTVV.

The chain links TRBV27 to TRBJ2-5, with D perhaps matching TRBD1 (6 bases). The CDR3 extends over 15 amino acids. The germline V gene encodes CDR1 MNHEY and CDR2 SMNVEV (reference sequence). The V gene lost 0 bases and the J gene lost 1 base, with 9 bases spanning the gap. The CDR3 DNA reads TGTGCCAGCAGTTTATCAAGACAGGCCCAAGAGACCCAGTACTTC. This sequence encodes CASSLSRQAQETQYF.

The chain employs TRBV6-1 and TRBJ2-1, with D possibly matching TRBD1 (5 bases). The CDR3 extends over 13 amino acids. With 2 bases removed from V and 12 bases from J, the gap between germline ends came to 14 bases. Per the germline V gene, CDR1 is MNHNS and CDR2 is SASEGT. CDR3 bases: TGTGCCAGCAGTGAAACAGGCCCCCTAGGGCAGTTCTTC. Its translation: CASSETGPLGQFF.